The rows below give T cell receptor beta chains drawn from one sample of a study of T cells in Graves' hyperthyroidism and ophthalmopathy. TCRdb passed the multiplex PCR reads through MiXCR, listing each CDR3 protein once. The repertoire holds 20,000 or so distinct CDR3 sequences, with about 53% as singletons. The specimen sequenced was blood. These receptors were collected from a middle-aged woman with Graves' hyperthyroidism that later progressed to Graves' ophthalmopathy. Both conserved end residues are part of each CDR3.

V,length,J,CDR3
TRBV6-1,14,TRBJ1-6,CASSDGAGNSPLHF
TRBV7-3,12,TRBJ1-6,CASSFPRGTLHF
TRBV7-3,14,TRBJ2-1,CASSWGTSNNEQFF
TRBV28,14,TRBJ2-1,CASSPPPQGHEQFF
TRBV20-1,15,TRBJ2-4,CSATDRGHPKNIQYF
TRBV14,15,TRBJ2-1,CASSQSIAKWDEQFF
TRBV25-1,13,TRBJ2-7,CASSDLRDYEQYF
TRBV5-1,14,TRBJ2-7,CASSLVGGDYEQYF
TRBV19,13,TRBJ1-2,CASSWTGDYGYTF
TRBV20-1,14,TRBJ1-2,CSARERMTGDGYTF
TRBV7-8,13,TRBJ1-2,CASSLAVGTGYTF
TRBV7-3,15,TRBJ2-1,CASSLGGRAGDEQFF
TRBV7-3,14,TRBJ1-1,CAGSSQGPETEAFF
TRBV10-3,15,TRBJ2-1,CAIRQGLAGANEQFF
TRBV20-1,11,TRBJ1-2,CSGLRDAGRTF
TRBV7-9,12,TRBJ1-1,CASSLLGTEAFF
TRBV2,17,TRBJ1-6,CASSSGIGSSYNSPLHF
TRBV20-1,14,TRBJ2-3,CSARLTSGSDTQYF
TRBV25-1,14,TRBJ2-7,CASSEYAGTYEQYF
TRBV20-1,13,TRBJ2-7,CSARRGGPNEQYF
TRBV7-4,15,TRBJ2-3,CASSLKAGHTDAQYF
TRBV5-1,17,TRBJ2-1,CASSLAFSASANNEQFF
TRBV18,16,TRBJ2-5,CASSPLVLGGQETQYF
TRBV12-3/TRBV12-4,15,TRBJ1-4,CASSLSPGSNEKLFF
TRBV24-1,13,TRBJ2-1,CATRQGPYNEQFF
TRBV5-4,15,TRBJ2-7,CASSAGTEPPYEQYF
TRBV4-2,17,TRBJ2-1,CASSQEGTSSSYNEQFF
TRBV24-1,16,TRBJ1-1,CATTPLSGEGSTEAFF
TRBV19,12,TRBJ1-5,CASSMTDQPQHF
TRBV10-1,15,TRBJ2-7,CASSESEDRPYEQYF
TRBV20-1,13,TRBJ1-2,CSARGQGYYGYTF
TRBV5-1,13,TRBJ1-3,CASSSGTHNTIYF
TRBV9,12,TRBJ1-1,CASSERYGEAFF
TRBV6-4,13,TRBJ1-2,CASSGLAGGRYTF
TRBV25-1,12,TRBJ2-7,CASVDRIYEQYF
TRBV27,12,TRBJ1-5,CASRTLLQPQHF
TRBV7-3,16,TRBJ2-1,CASSLGTSGSSHEQFF
TRBV6-6,14,TRBJ2-3,CASNPGQGRNEQYF
TRBV20-1,15,TRBJ2-7,CSARDFQRADYEQYF
TRBV11-2,15,TRBJ2-7,CASSLDRGGSGEQYF
TRBV3-2,21,TRBJ1-2,CASSQEIGWADRGFLDYGYTF
TRBV20-1,15,TRBJ2-3,CSARDPGLESNEQYF
TRBV7-9,14,TRBJ2-1,CASSAPTSDNEQFF
TRBV6-1,15,TRBJ2-7,CASSEDVGHSYEQYF
TRBV29-1,13,TRBJ1-2,CSVLAFSGSGYTF
TRBV6-5,14,TRBJ2-3,CASRWTSGSYEQYF